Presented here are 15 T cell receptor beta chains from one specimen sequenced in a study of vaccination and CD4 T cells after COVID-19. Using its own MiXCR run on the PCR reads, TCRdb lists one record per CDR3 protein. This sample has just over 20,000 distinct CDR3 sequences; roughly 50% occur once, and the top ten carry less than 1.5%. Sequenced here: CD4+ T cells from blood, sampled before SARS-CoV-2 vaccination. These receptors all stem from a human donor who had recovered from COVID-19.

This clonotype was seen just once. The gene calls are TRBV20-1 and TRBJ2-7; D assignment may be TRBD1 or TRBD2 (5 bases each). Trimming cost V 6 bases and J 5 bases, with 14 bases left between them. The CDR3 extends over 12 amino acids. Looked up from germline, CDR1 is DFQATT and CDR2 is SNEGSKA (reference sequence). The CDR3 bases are TGCAGTGCCTCAGAGGGGCGAAACGAGCAGTACTTC. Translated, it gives CSASEGRNEQYF.

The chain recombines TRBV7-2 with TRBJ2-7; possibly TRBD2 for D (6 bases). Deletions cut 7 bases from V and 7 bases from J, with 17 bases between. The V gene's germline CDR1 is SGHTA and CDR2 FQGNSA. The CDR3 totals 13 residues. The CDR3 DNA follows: TGTGCCAGCACCCCCCGGGACCGGGGGGAGCAGTACTTC. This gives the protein CASTPRDRGEQYF.

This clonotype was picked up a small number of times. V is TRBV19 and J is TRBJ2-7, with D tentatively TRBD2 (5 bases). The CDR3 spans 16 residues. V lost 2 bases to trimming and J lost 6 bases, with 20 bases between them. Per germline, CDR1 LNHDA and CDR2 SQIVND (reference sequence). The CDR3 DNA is TGTGCCAGTAGTATAATCGGGCCGGCTGTTGGGAGCGAGCAGTACTTC. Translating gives CASSIIGPAVGSEQYF.

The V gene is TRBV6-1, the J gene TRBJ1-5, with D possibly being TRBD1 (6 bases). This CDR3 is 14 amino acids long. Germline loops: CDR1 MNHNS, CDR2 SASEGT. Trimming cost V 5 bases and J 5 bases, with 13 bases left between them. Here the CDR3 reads CASSQNRVHQPQHF. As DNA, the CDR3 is TGTGCCAGCAGTCAAAACAGGGTGCATCAGCCCCAGCATTTT.

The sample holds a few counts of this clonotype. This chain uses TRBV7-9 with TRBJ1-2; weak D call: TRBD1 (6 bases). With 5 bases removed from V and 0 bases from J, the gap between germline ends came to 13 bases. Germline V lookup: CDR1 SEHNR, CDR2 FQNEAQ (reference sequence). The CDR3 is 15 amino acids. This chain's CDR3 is CASSLGQSPNYGYTF. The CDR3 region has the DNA TGTGCCAGCAGCCTAGGACAGTCCCCTAACTATGGCTACACCTTC.

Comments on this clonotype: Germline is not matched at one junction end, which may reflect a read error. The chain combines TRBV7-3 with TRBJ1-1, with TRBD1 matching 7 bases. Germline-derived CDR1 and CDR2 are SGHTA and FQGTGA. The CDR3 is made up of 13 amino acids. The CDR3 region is CASKNQGGTEAFF. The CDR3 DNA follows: TGTGCCAGCAAAAACCAGGGGGGGACTGAGGCTTTCTTT.

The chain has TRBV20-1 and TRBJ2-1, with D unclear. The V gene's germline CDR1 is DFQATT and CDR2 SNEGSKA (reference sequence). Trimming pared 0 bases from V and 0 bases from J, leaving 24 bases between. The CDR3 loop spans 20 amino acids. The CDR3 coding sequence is TGCAGTGCTAGAGATCTGGCAGTTACCAATACGAGGAGCTCCTACAATGAGCAGTTCTTC. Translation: CSARDLAVTNTRSSYNEQFF.

Written as DNA, the CDR3 is TGCAGTGCTAGAGATTTGACAGGGTCTCGTGATTCACCCCTCCACTTT. Amino acids: CSARDLTGSRDSPLHF. The V call is TRBV20-1, the J call TRBJ1-6; 7 bases are shared with TRBD1. Unmatched junction bases numbered 10, after V lost 0 bases and J lost 8 bases. CDR3 length: 16 residues. Looked up from germline, CDR1 is DFQATT and CDR2 is SNEGSKA (reference sequence).

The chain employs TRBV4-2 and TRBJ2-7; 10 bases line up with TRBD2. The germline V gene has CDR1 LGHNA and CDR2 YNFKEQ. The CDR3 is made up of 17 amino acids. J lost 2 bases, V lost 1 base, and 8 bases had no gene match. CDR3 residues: CASSQALAGEIAYEQYF. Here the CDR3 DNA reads TGTGCCAGCAGCCAAGCGCTAGCGGGGGAGATAGCCTACGAGCAGTACTTC.

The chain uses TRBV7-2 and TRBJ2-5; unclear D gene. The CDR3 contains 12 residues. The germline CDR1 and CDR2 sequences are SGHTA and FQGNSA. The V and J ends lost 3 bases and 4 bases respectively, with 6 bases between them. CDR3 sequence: CASSFNSETQYF. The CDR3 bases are TGTGCCAGCAGCTTTAATTCAGAGACCCAGTACTTC. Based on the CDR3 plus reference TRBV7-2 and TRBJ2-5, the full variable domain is GAGVSQSPSNKVTEKGKDVELRCDPISGHTALYWYRQSLGQGLEFLIYFQGNSAPDKSGLPSDRFSAERTGGSVSTLTIQRTQQEDSAVYLCASSFNSETQYFGPGTRLLVL.

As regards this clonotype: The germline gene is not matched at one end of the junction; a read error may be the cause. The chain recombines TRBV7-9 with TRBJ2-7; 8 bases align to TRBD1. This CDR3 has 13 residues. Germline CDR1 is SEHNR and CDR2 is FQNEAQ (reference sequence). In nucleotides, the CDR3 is TGTGCCAGCAGCTCGACAGAACAGGGGGAAATGGGCTTC. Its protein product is CASSSTEQGEMGF.

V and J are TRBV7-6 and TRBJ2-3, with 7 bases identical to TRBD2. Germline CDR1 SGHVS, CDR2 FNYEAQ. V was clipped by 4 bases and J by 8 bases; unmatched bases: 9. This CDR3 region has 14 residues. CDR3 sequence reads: CASSSRAGGSTQYF. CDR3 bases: TGTGCCAGCAGCTCACGGGCCGGGGGGAGTACGCAGTATTTT.

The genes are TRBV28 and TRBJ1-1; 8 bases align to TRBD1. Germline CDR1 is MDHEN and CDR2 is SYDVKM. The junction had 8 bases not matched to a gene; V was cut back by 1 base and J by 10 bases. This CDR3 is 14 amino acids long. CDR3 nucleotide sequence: TGTGCCAGCAGTTTATTGGCAGGGGGCAGGGGAGCTTTCTTT. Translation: CASSLLAGGRGAFF.

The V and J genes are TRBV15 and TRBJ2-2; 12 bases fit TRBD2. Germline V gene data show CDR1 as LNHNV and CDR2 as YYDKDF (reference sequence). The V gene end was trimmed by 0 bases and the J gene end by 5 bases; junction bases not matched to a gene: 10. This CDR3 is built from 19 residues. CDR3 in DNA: TGTGCCACCAGCAGAGATTTCGGTCTAGCGGGAGGGCGGACCGGGGAGCTGTTTTTT. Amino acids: CATSRDFGLAGGRTGELFF.

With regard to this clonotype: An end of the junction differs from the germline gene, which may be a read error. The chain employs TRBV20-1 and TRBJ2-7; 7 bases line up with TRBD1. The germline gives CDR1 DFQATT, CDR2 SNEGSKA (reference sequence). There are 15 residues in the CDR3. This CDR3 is CSVRGSRTGLFEQYF. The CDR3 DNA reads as TGCAGTGTTAGAGGTTCGCGGACAGGTCTCTTCGAGCAGTACTTC.